The TCR beta chain under discussion was sequenced for a study of T cell repertoires in cytomegalovirus infection. Details on this clonotype: As yet, its antigen is unknown.

TCRdb analysed the reads with MiXCR anew, one entry per CDR3 protein. In the table there are around 900,000 distinct CDR3 sequences, around a third of which are singletons. Sequences were derived from cultured CD8+ T cells from PBMCs, sampled from culture after CMV antigen stimulation. The sequence came from a human donor in good health (CMV status not recorded). Some clones in this sample may be carry-over from other donors' samples.

The CDR3 DNA sequence: TGTGCCAGCAGCCAAGCTATCCTGACAGGGCCAGACTCCTACAATGAGCAGTTCTTC. It specifies CASSQAILTGPDSYNEQFF. The rearrangement links TRBV14 to TRBJ2-1, with TRBD1 identical over 7 bases. CDR1 SGHDN and CDR2 FVKESK come from the germline V gene. CDR3 length equals 19 residues. The V segment lost 1 base and the J segment 0 bases; nucleotides outside the gene matches: 12.